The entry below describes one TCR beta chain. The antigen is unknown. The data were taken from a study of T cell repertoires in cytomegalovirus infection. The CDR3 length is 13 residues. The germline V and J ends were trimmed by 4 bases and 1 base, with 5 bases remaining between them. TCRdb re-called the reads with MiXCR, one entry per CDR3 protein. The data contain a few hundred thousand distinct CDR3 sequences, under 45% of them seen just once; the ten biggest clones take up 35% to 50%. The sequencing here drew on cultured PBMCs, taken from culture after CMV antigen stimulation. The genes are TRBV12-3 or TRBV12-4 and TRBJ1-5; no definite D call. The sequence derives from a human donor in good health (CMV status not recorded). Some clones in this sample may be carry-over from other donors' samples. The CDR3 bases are TGTGCCAGCAGTTCCCAAAGCAATCAGCCCCAGCATTTT. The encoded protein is CASSSQSNQPQHF.